This entry is about one TCR beta chain. Its recognized antigen is unknown. Per-base qualities were not stored, and no clone one base away is much larger. This entry belongs to a study of shared clonotypes between healthy human individuals (TCRdb year 2020). A note on the overall study: A couple of women and a few men aged 18 to 49 years were included in the cohort. To estimate repertoire size and how much clonotype sharing occurs between individuals, the study deeply sequenced the blood TCR repertoires of several healthy adults. Per donor, three plates each were used for CD4 naive and CD4 memory, two for CD8 naive, and one for CD8 memory. Leukapheresis yielded between about 0.94 and 8.9 billion PBMCs per donor. To increase sequencing depth and limit assay-specific biases, different laboratories used diverse techniques to prepare libraries and sequence TCR repertoires.

Using the deep immunoSEQ assay, TCR CDR3 regions were amplified from genomic DNA by multiplex PCR. Genomic DNA extracted from each cell subset was distributed evenly over all wells of several immunoSEQ 96-well plates, and each plate served as one replicate. For sorted subsets, around 200 ng genomic DNA, equal to approximately 30,000 T cell genomes, was loaded into each replicate PCR. Purified libraries were measured with a Qubit 3.0 fluorometer, size-checked on a Bioanalyzer 2100, and measured again with the KAPA Library Quantification kit. Every immunoSEQ 96-well plate was sequenced on a separate single-read 150-cycle Illumina NextSeq 550 flow cell. The study's processing was this. Because the immunoSEQ output included only junctional sequences and no quality scores, the filtering could not be the same as the filtering used for full-length reads. Sequences were annotated with PyIR, a Python wrapper for IgBLAST v1.9, and V/J genes and CDR3 were assigned using IMGT germline references. Reads with weak V/J assignments (E-value above 1e-6), missing CDR3, stop codons, out-of-frame junctions, or ambiguous translated residues were removed. A V3J clonotype was defined by an identical inferred V gene, J gene, and CDR3 amino acid sequence. The percentage overlap between two repertoires was calculated by dividing the number of shared unique clonotypes by the size of the smaller repertoire. RTK rarefaction, the Chao1 estimator, and Recon v2.1 estimates of unobserved clonotypes were used to assess repertoire richness. Generation probabilities were computed with OLGA for all TCRbeta clonotypes obtained by the gDNA method from several donors. As stored in TCRdb, this immuneACCESS dataset retains in-frame rearrangements with V and J assigned. A fraction of the clones does not appear; measured against another copy, unresolved V genes explain less than half of the discrepancy, and the remainder lacks a known reason. V, J and clone size derive from that table, while D and trimming were established from the DNA sequence. The sample table holds about 2.3 million clones, of which 92% were seen once. The top ten hold 0.37% of the sample.

Healthy HIV-negative adults with no recently reported acute infections or vaccinations were included as donors. Every donor was a Caucasian adult residing in Nashville, Tennessee, USA. CD4+ T cells were enriched by magnetic negative selection; naive cells were then positively selected on CD45RA, and the negative fraction formed the memory subset. After blood collection by leukapheresis, PBMCs were isolated using Ficoll-Histopaque density gradient centrifugation and then cryopreserved in the vapor phase of liquid nitrogen. Analytical flow cytometry was used to check the purity and quantity of every magnetically sorted T cell population. Each sorted fraction had its genomic DNA isolated and then quantified by UV absorbance on a Nanodrop 2000c. V gives up 0 bases and J gives up 10 bases, and the segment between their germline ends measures 16 bases. The germline V gene provides CDR1 SGDLS and CDR2 YYNGEE. The CDR3 goes from the cysteine to the phenylalanine over 14 residues. Only the CDR3 part of the read is kept: 42 bases, read in frame from the first base.

Summary of the overall study and its limitations: Sampling was limited to blood, and TCR repertoires in tissue likely differ from TCR repertoires in blood. Larger estimated clonotype richness was generally found for naive subsets than for memory subsets. Compared with non-shared clonotypes, the clonotypes found in all four sorted-subset donors had higher generation probabilities. Pairwise subsampling indicated that sequencing depth was expected to affect the degree of clonotype sharing among donors. The genetic and exposure-history diversity represented was limited by the small number of donors. Even with the large sequencing depth, rarefaction of the sorted-subset datasets indicated that sequencing was incomplete. About 5% of naive CD4, 3% to 3.5% of naive CD8, around 2.3% of memory CD4, and about 0.4% of memory CD8 clonotypes were shared across several donors.

The sequence came from a man between 18 and 29 years old in good health. Some clones in this sample may be carry-over from other donors' samples. Sequences were obtained from naive CD4+ T cells from PBMCs. According to the study, the label for this sample's cell subset or site signals: CD45RA+ positively selected. The rearrangement combines TRBV9 with TRBJ2-5; a weak D assignment points to TRBD1 (6 bases agree). The CDR3 sequence is CASSVGKGRRGQYF. The DNA is as follows: TGTGCCAGCAGCGTAGGGAAGGGCCGCAGGGGCCAGTACTTC. Where the CDR3 stops, the reference TRBV9 and TRBJ2-5 genes take over; the full variable domain is DSGVTQTPKHLITATGQRVTLRCSPRSGDLSVYWYQQSLDQGLQFLIQYYNGEERAKGNILERFSAQQFPDLHSELNLSSLELGDSALYFCASSVGKGRRGQYFGPGTRLLVL.